This T cell receptor (beta chain) is from a study of blood T cell repertoires in COVID-19. Sequencing used immunoSEQ multiplex PCR; TCRdb keeps in-frame clones, though not all of them. The data contain 250,000 to 350,000 clones, 87% of them seen just once; the ten biggest clones take up 6% to 7%. The age range of participants was about 18 to 100 years, with residence in about 25 US areas. Two negative PCRs, clearance, or symptom resolution had been documented for recovered Cohort 3 donors. CDR1 is MDHEN and CDR2 is SYDVKM in the germline V gene. CDR3 size: 15 residues. Deletions cut 6 bases from V and 2 bases from J, with 14 bases between.

This TCR came from a woman in her thirties or forties who had recovered from COVID-19. This chain links TRBV28 with TRBJ1-5; maybe TRBD1 (6 bases). The sequenced material came from PBMCs or T cells enriched from blood (not recorded which). CDR3 coding DNA: TGTGCCAGCAGCCTTGGGGGGGCGGGCAATCAGCCCCAGCATTTT. Amino acids: CASSLGGAGNQPQHF.